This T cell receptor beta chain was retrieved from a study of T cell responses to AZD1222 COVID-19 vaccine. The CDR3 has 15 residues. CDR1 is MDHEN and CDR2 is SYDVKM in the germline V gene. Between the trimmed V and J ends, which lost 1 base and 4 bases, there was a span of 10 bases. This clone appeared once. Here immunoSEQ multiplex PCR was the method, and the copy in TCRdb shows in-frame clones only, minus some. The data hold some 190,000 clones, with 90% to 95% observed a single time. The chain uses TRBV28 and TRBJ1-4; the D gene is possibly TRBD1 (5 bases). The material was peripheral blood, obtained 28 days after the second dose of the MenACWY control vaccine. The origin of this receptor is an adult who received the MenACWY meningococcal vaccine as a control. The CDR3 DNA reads TGTGCCAGCAGTTTATTTCAGGGAAGTAATGAAAAACTGTTTTTT. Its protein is CASSLFQGSNEKLFF.